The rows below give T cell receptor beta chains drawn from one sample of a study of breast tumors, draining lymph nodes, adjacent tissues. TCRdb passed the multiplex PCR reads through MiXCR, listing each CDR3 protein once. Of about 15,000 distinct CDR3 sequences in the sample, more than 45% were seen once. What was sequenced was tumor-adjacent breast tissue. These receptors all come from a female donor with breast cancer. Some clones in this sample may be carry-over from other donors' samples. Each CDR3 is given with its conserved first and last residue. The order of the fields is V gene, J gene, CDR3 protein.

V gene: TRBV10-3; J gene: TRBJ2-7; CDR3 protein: CATWDSTSYEQYF
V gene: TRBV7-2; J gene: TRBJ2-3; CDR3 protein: CASSLEGSSGGWGTDTQYF
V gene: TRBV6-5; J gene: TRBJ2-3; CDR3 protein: CASSPSFTRITVDTQYF
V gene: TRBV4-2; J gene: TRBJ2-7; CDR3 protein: CASSQTRTGTGYEQYF
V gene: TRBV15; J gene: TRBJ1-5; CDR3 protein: CATSRDPGQPQHF
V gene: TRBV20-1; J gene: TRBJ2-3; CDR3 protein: CSVWGEGSTDTQYF
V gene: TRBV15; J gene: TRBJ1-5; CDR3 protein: CATTRDRTNQPQHF
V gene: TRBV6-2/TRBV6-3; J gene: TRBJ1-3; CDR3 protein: CASSHGTNPGNTIYF
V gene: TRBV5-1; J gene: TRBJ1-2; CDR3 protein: CASSLSVGRDYGYTF
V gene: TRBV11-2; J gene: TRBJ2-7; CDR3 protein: CASSLMSPGEQYF
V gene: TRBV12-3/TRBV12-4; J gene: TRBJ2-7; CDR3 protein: CASSFARNYEQYF
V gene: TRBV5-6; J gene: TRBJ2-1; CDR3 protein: CASSFVRTGVFYNEQFF
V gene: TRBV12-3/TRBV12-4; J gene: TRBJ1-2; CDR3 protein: CASLPTGENYGYTF